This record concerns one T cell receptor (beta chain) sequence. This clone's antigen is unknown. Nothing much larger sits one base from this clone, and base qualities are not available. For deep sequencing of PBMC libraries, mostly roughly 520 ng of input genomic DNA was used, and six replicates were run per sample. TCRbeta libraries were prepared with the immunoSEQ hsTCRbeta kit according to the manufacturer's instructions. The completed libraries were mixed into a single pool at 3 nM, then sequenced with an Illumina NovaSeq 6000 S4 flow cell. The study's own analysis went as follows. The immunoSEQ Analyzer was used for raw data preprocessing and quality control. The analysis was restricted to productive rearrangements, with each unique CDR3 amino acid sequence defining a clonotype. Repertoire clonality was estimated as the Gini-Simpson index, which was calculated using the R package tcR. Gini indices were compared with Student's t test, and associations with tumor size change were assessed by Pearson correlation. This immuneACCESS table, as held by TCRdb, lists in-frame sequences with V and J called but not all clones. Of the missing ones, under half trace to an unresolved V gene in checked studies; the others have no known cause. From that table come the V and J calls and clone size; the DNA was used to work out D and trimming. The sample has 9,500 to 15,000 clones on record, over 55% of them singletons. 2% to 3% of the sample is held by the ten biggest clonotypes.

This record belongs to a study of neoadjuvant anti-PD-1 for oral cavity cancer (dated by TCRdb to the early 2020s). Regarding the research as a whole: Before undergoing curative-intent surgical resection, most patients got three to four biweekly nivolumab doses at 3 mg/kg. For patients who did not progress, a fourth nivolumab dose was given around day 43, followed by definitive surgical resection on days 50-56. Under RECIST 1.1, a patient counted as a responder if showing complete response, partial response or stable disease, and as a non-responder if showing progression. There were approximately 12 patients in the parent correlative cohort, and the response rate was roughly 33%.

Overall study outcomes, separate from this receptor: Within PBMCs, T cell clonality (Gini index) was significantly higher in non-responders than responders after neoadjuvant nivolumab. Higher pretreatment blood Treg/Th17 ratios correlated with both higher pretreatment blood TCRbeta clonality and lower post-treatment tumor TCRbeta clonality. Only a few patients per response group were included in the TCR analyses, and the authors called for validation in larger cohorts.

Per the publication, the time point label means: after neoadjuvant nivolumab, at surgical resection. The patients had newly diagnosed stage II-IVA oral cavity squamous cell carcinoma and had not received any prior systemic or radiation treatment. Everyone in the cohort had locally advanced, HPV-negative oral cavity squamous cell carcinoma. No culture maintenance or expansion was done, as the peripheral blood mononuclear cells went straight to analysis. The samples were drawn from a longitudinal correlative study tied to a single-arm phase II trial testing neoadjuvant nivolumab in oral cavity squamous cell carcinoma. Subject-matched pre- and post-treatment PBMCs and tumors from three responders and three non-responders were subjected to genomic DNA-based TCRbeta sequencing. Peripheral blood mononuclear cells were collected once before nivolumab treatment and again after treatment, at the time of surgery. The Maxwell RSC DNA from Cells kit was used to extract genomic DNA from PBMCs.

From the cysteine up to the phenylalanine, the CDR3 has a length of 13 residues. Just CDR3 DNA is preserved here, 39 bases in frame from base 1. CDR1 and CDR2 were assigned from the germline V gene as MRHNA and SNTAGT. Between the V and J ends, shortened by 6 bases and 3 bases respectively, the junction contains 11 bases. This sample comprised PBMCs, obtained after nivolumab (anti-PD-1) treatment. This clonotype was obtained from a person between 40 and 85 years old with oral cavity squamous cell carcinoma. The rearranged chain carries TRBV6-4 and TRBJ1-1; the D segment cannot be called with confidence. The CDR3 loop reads CASSREIDTEAFF. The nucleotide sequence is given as TGTGCCAGCAGCCGGGAGATTGACACTGAAGCTTTCTTT.